The next 8 T cell receptor beta chains were all read from a single sample in a study of T-cell memory formation after mild COVID-19. A single record per CDR3 protein comes from TCRdb applying MiXCR to the 5' RACE reads. This table holds approximately 300,000 distinct CDR3 sequences, about 15% found once. The sample consisted of PBMCs or a T cell subset sorted from them (not recorded which). The source of these receptors is a man between 18 and 35 years old who had mild COVID-19 (a few samples of this study predate the infection). Cell type and time point are not known.

Only a few counts were recorded for this clonotype. This chain uses TRBV6-5 with TRBJ2-7; tentatively, D is TRBD1 or TRBD2 (5 bases each). The CDR3 contains 16 residues. Germline V CDR1 and CDR2: MNHEY, SVGAGI. The V gene lost 0 bases and the J gene lost 1 base, with 13 bases spanning the gap. CDR3 sequence reads: CASSYSSQGPSYEQYF. Written as DNA, the CDR3 is TGTGCCAGCAGTTACTCCTCGCAGGGACCGTCCTACGAGCAGTACTTC.

There are a few counts of this clonotype. The chain recombines TRBV4-3 with TRBJ2-3; unclear D gene. Germline CDR1 and CDR2: LGHNA and YSLEER. The CDR3 consists of 13 residues. V was trimmed by 1 base and J by 2 bases, leaving 4 bases between them. The CDR3, as DNA: TGCGCCAGCAGCCAAGTATCCACAGATACGCAGTATTTT. Amino acids: CASSQVSTDTQYF.

This rearrangement joins TRBV4-1 to TRBJ2-3, with D tentatively TRBD1 or TRBD2 (5 bases each). Trimming left V 1 base short and J 5 bases short, with 16 bases between. CDR3 size: 16 residues. Germline V gives CDR1 MGHRA, CDR2 YSYEKL. CDR3 DNA: TGCGCCAGCAGCCAAGGTGGGACGGGGCTAAGAGATACGCAGTATTTT. It codes for CASSQGGTGLRDTQYF.

There are a few counts of this clonotype. This chain connects TRBV20-1 to TRBJ1-2; perhaps TRBD1 as D (5 bases). V lost 5 bases and J 4 bases, leaving 11 bases between the germline ends. Per germline, CDR1 DFQATT and CDR2 SNEGSKA (reference sequence). This CDR3 contains 12 residues. The DNA for the CDR3 is TGCAGTGCTGGGGCCTCCTCCTATGGCTACACCTTC. Its translation is CSAGASSYGYTF.

The rearrangement joins TRBV4-3 to TRBJ1-4; D gene ambiguous. Trimming removed 0 bases from V and 7 bases from J, with 18 bases in between. Germline V gene lookup returns CDR1 LGHNA and CDR2 YSLEER. CDR3 length: 17 residues. DNA of the CDR3: TGCGCCAGCAGCCAAGATGTAGACACCCGGAGCGGTGAAAAACTGTTTTTT. Residues: CASSQDVDTRSGEKLFF.

The gene calls are TRBV21-1 and TRBJ2-1; TRBD1 was called by the table and not checked on the DNA. TRBV21-1 is termed a pseudogene. CDR3 length: 14 amino acids. The CDR3 reads CASSKEDRGYEQFF. The CDR3 nucleotides are TGTGCCAGCAGCAAAGAGGACAGGGGATATGAGCAGTTCTTC.

This clonotype occurred a few times. The CDR3: CATSALGGSTDTQYF. For the CDR3, the DNA is TGTGCCACCAGTGCCCTGGGGGGGAGCACAGATACGCAGTATTTT. V and J are TRBV24-1 and TRBJ2-3, with 7 nucleotides matching TRBD2. The CDR3 is 15 amino acids. In germline, CDR1 is KGHDR, CDR2 SFDVKD. With 5 bases clipped from V and 0 bases from J, the junction kept 4 bases outside the gene matches.

This clonotype was seen many times. This chain uses TRBV20-1 with TRBJ2-3; 9 nucleotides match TRBD2. Germline assignment: CDR1 DFQATT and CDR2 SNEGSKA (reference sequence). V lost 4 bases, J lost 4 bases, and 6 bases stayed unmatched. The CDR3 loop spans 14 amino acids. This chain's CDR3 is CSAKRGAAADTQYF. DNA for the CDR3: TGCAGTGCTAAGCGGGGGGCTGCCGCAGATACGCAGTATTTT.